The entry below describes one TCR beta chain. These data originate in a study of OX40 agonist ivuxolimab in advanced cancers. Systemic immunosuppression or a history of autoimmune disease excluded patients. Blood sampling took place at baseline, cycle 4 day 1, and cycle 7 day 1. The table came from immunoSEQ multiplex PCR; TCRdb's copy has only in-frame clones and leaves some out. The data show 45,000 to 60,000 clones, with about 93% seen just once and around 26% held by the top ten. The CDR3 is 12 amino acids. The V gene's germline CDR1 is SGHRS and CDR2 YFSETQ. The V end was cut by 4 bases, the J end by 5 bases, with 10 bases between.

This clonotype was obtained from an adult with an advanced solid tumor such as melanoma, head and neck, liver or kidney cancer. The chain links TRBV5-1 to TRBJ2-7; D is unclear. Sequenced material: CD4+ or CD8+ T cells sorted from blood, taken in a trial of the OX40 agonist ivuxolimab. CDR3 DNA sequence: TGCGCCAGCAGCCTACTCGAGAACGAGCAGTACTTC. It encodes CASSLLENEQYF. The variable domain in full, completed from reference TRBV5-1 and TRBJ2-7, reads KAGVTQTPRYLIKTRGQQVTLSCSPISGHRSVSWYQQTPGQGLQFLFEYFSETQRNKGNFPGRFSGRQFSNSRSEMNVSTLELGDSALYLCASSLLENEQYFGPGTRLTVT.